This paragraph reports one T cell receptor (beta chain). Its antigen is undetermined. This sample stems from a study of response to subunit inactivated influenza vaccine. Study-wide points: Authors proposed each seasonal influenza vaccination draws in few new T cells.

Per germline, CDR1 SGHTA and CDR2 FQGTGA. The CDR3 has 17 amino acids. The J segment lost 3 bases and the V segment lost 5 bases, leaving 9 bases of the junction unmatched. TCRdb recomputed calls from the RT-PCR reads with MiXCR, one row per CDR3 protein. The sample shows roughly 150,000 distinct CDR3 sequences, about a tenth of them seen only once. The source is a man aged 50-59 years who received an inactivated influenza vaccine. The sequencing used non-naive T cells sorted from PBMCs, collected more than 35 days after vaccination. The chain is built from TRBV7-3 and TRBJ2-1, with 11 bases that match TRBD2. The CDR3 loop reads CASSPGASGRFYNEQFF. The CDR3 DNA follows: TGTGCCAGCAGCCCCGGGGCTAGCGGGAGGTTCTACAATGAGCAGTTCTTC.